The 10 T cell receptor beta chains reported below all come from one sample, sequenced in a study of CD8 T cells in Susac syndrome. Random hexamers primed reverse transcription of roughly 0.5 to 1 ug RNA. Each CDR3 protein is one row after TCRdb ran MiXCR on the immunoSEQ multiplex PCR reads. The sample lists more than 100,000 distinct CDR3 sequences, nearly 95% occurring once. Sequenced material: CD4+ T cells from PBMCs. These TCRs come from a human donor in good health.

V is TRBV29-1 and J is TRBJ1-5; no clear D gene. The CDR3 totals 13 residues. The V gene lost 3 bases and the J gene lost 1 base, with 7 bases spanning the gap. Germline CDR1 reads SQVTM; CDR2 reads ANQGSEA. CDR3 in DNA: TGCAGCGTTGACCTGGGGAGCAATCAGCCCCAGCATTTT. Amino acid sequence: CSVDLGSNQPQHF.

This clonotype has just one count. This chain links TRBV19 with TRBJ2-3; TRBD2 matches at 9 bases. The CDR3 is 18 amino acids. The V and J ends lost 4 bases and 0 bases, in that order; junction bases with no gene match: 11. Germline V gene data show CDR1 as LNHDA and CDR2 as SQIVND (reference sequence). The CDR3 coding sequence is TGTGCCAGTAGTACGGGACTAGCAGATTATACTAGCACAGATACGCAGTATTTT. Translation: CASSTGLADYTSTDTQYF.

The CDR3 here is CASSEKGITGELFF. The CDR3 bases are TGTGCCAGCAGTGAAAAGGGAATCACCGGGGAGCTGTTTTTT. This chain connects TRBV2 to TRBJ2-2, with unresolved D. The CDR3 totals 14 residues. V gave up 2 bases and J gave up 4 bases, with 8 bases separating them. Germline values: CDR1 SNHLY, CDR2 FYNNEI.

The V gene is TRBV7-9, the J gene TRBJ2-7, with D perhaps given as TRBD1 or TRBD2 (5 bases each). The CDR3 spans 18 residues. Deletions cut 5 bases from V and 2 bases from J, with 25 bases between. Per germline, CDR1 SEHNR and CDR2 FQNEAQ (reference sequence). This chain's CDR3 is CASSPPRRGANPTYEQYF. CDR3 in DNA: TGTGCCAGCAGCCCGCCAAGGCGAGGGGCCAACCCCACCTACGAGCAGTACTTC.

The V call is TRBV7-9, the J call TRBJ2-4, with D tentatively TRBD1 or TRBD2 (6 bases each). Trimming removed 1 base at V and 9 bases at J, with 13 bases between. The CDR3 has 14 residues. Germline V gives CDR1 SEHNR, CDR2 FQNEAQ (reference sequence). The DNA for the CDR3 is TGTGCCAGCAGCTTAGTTGCTGGAGGGGGCATTCAGTACTTC. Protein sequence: CASSLVAGGGIQYF.

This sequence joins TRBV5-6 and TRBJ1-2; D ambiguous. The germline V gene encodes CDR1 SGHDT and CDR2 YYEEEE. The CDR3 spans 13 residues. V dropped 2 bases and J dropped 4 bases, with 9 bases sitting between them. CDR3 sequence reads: CASSLGPSYGYTF. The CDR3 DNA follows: TGTGCCAGCAGCTTAGGGCCTTCCTATGGCTACACCTTC.

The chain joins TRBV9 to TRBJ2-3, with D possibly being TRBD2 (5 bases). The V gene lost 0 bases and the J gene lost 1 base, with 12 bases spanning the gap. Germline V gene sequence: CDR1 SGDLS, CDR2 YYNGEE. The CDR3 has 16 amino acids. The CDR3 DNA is TGTGCCAGCAGCGTAGGAGGAGGCCGACGCACAGATACGCAGTATTTT. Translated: CASSVGGGRRTDTQYF.

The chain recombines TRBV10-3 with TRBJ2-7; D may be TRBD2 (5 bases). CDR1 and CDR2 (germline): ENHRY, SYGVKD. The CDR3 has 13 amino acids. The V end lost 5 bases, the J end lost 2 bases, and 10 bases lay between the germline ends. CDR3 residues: CAISKVLAYEQYF. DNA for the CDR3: TGTGCCATCAGTAAGGTACTAGCCTACGAGCAGTACTTC.

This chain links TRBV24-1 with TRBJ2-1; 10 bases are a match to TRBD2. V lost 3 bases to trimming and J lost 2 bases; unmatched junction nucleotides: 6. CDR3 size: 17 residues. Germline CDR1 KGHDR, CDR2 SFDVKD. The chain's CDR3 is CATSDGTGLAPYNEQFF. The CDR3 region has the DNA TGTGCCACCAGTGATGGAACGGGACTAGCGCCCTACAATGAGCAGTTCTTC.

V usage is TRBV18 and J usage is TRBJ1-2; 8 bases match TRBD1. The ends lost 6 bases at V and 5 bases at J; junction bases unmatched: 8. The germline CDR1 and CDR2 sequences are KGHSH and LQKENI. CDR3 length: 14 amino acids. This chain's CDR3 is CASSPTGVQYGYTF. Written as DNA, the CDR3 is TGTGCCAGCTCCCCGACAGGGGTGCAGTATGGCTACACCTTC. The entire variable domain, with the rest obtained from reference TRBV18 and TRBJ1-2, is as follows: NAGVMQNPRHLVRRRGQEARLRCSPMKGHSHVYWYRQLPEEGLKFMVYLQKENIIDESGMPKERFSAEFPKEGPSILRIQQVVRGDSAAYFCASSPTGVQYGYTFGSGTRLTVV.